This TCR beta chain was observed in a study of blood T cells in healthy people across ages. Through a sample-barcoded 5' primer and a J-beta primer mix, a second PCR was run for roughly 7 to 11 cycles. Template switching added a 12-random-nucleotide identifier to every cDNA molecule. Each CDR3 protein is one row after TCRdb ran MiXCR on the 5' RACE reads. The sample carries about a million distinct CDR3 sequences, roughly two fifths recorded once. The sequence came from a man between 18 and 35 years old in good health. Material: blood.

CDR3 in amino acids: CASSFKAVPGYTF. CDR3 in DNA: TGTGCCAGCAGTTTCAAAGCGGTCCCTGGCTACACCTTC. The chain is built from TRBV28 and TRBJ1-2; no definite D call. This CDR3 has 13 residues. Trimming removed 3 bases at V and 7 bases at J, with 12 bases between. CDR1 MDHEN and CDR2 SYDVKM come from the germline V gene.